The 22 T cell receptor beta chains given below trace back to one sample, sequenced in a study of blood T cell repertoires in COVID-19. Repertoires were generated with immunoSEQ multiplex PCR, while TCRdb's copy carries only in-frame clones and drops some. The sample consists of a few hundred thousand clones, about 87% of them appearing once. Sequenced input: peripheral blood. The source is a woman in her forties or fifties who had recovered from COVID-19.

The chain links TRBV9 to TRBJ1-3, with TRBD1 identical over 7 bases. Germline V gene sequence: CDR1 SGDLS, CDR2 YYNGEE. The CDR3 has 15 amino acids. Trimming removed 4 bases from V and 0 bases from J; junction bases left unmatched: 4. The CDR3 DNA is TGTGCCAGCAGCCAGACAGGGCTCTCTGGAAACACCATATATTTT. Translating it yields CASSQTGLSGNTIYF.

V and J are TRBV4-3 and TRBJ1-2, with D perhaps TRBD1 (6 bases). V gave up 3 bases and J gave up 9 bases, with 23 bases separating them. This CDR3 has 16 amino acids. CDR1 and CDR2 from the germline V gene are LGHNA and YSLEER. The CDR3 DNA is TGCGCCAGCAGCCAGGAACGGACAGCCCTAACTATTCGCTACACCTTC. Encoded protein: CASSQERTALTIRYTF.

V and J are TRBV6-6 and TRBJ2-7, with 12 bases lining up with TRBD2. J lost 3 bases, V lost 5 bases, and 2 bases had no gene match. Germline CDR1 MNHNY, CDR2 SVGAGI (reference sequence). This CDR3 is built from 14 residues. The CDR3 here is CASSPTSGSYEQYF. The CDR3 DNA is TGTGCCAGCAGTCCGACTAGCGGGAGCTACGAGCAGTACTTC.

V and J are TRBV6-2 or TRBV6-3 and TRBJ1-2, with D unclear. This CDR3 comprises 14 residues. Trimming removed 0 bases from V and 7 bases from J, with 12 bases in between. Germline lookup yields CDR1 MNHEY and CDR2 SVGEGT. The CDR3 spells CASSYSPVSGGYTF. CDR3 nucleotides: TGTGCCAGCAGTTACTCGCCGGTCTCGGGTGGCTACACCTTC.

The V gene is TRBV11-3, the J gene TRBJ2-1, with 16 nucleotides matching TRBD2. Germline loops: CDR1 SGHNT, CDR2 YENEEA. V lost 6 bases, J lost 10 bases, and 6 bases stayed unmatched. The CDR3 extends over 15 amino acids. For the CDR3, the DNA is TGTGCCAGCAGTTTGGGACTAGCGGGGGGGCACGAGCAGTTCTTC. Residues: CASSLGLAGGHEQFF.

This clone has only one observation. V gene TRBV5-1 combines with J gene TRBJ2-1, with 13 bases identical to TRBD2. The CDR3 covers 17 residues. CDR1 SGHRS and CDR2 YFSETQ come from the germline V gene. The ends lost 4 bases at V and 3 bases at J; junction bases unmatched: 7. CDR3 protein: CASSRRLAGGDYNEQFF. CDR3 coding DNA: TGCGCCAGCAGCCGCAGACTAGCGGGGGGCGACTACAATGAGCAGTTCTTC.

This clone was picked up one time. The gene calls are TRBV28 and TRBJ1-1; D not resolved. V dropped 7 bases and J dropped 1 base, with 16 bases sitting between them. Germline CDR1 reads MDHEN; CDR2 reads SYDVKM. The CDR3 has 15 amino acids. The CDR3 reads CASTYYSGKNTEAFF. The CDR3 coding sequence is TGTGCCAGCACCTACTACTCCGGGAAGAACACTGAAGCTTTCTTT.

The gene calls are TRBV19 and TRBJ1-5; the D gene is possibly TRBD1 (6 bases). From germline, CDR1 is LNHDA and CDR2 SQIVND (reference sequence). The V gene lost 5 bases and the J gene lost 2 bases, with 10 bases spanning the gap. CDR3 length: 14 residues. In DNA form, the CDR3 reads TGTGCCAGTAGTTCACAGGGAGGCAATCAGCCCCAGCATTTT. Residues: CASSSQGGNQPQHF.

V usage is TRBV7-2 and J usage is TRBJ2-3; D remains unclear. Germline values: CDR1 SGHTA, CDR2 FQGNSA. Trimming cost V 0 bases and J 2 bases, with 6 bases left between them. The CDR3 length is 14 residues. The CDR3, as DNA: TGTGCCAGCAGCTTAGCACTGAACACAGATACGCAGTATTTT. As protein: CASSLALNTDTQYF. The full variable domain, its missing parts supplied by reference TRBV7-2 and TRBJ2-3, is GAGVSQSPSNKVTEKGKDVELRCDPISGHTALYWYRQSLGQGLEFLIYFQGNSAPDKSGLPSDRFSAERTGGSVSTLTIQRTQQEDSAVYLCASSLALNTDTQYFGPGTRLTVL.

The gene calls are TRBV27 and TRBJ1-6; D perhaps matches TRBD1 (5 bases). V lost 9 bases and J 6 bases, leaving 15 bases between the germline ends. The V gene's germline CDR1 is MNHEY and CDR2 SMNVEV (reference sequence). This CDR3 region has 14 residues. The CDR3 DNA reads TGTGCCAGTAGCCAGGGCGGGGTTAATTCACCCCTCCACTTT. Its translation: CASSQGGVNSPLHF.

This sequence joins TRBV5-5 and TRBJ1-2, with 9 bases that match TRBD1. J gave up 6 bases and V 4 bases, and 13 bases lay outside the gene matches. Per the germline V gene, CDR1 is SGHKS and CDR2 is YYEKEE (reference sequence). The CDR3 has 16 residues. The CDR3 region is CASSISLGQGINGYTF. Here the CDR3 DNA reads TGTGCCAGCAGCATTAGCTTGGGACAGGGAATCAATGGCTACACCTTC.

The V and J genes are TRBV4-3 and TRBJ1-5; the match to TRBD1 covers 7 bases. The J segment lost 4 bases and the V segment lost 5 bases, leaving 8 bases of the junction unmatched. Germline CDR1 LGHNA, CDR2 YSLEER. The CDR3 runs to 15 residues. CDR3 DNA sequence: TGCGCCAGCAGCGAGGGGGCAGGGGGGAATCAGCCCCAGCATTTT. It is translated as CASSEGAGGNQPQHF.

J is TRBJ1-6 and V is TRBV29-1; 7 bases are a match to TRBD1. Germline V gene data show CDR1 as SQVTM and CDR2 as ANQGSEA. The CDR3 length is 15 residues. V shed 7 bases and J 5 bases; nucleotides not matched to a gene: 11. CDR3 sequence reads: CSARLGTADNSPLHF. CDR3 coding DNA: TGCAGCGCCCGCCTGGGGACAGCGGATAATTCACCCCTCCACTTT.

The CDR3 DNA is TGTGCCAGCAGCTGCGAAACAGGGGGTACCCCTGAAGCTTTCTTT. Translating it yields CASSCETGGTPEAFF. The rearrangement uses TRBV21-1 and TRBJ1-1; TRBD1, as called in the table, went unchecked against the DNA. TRBV21-1 is annotated as a pseudogene. The length of the CDR3 is 15 residues.

This clone turned up a few times. The chain couples TRBV7-9 to TRBJ2-3; 7 nucleotides agree with TRBD2. Germline values: CDR1 SEHNR, CDR2 FQNEAQ (reference sequence). This CDR3 is built from 16 residues. The ends lost 4 bases at V and 4 bases at J; junction bases unmatched: 11. The CDR3 loop is CASSYSYTSVADTQYF. CDR3 DNA sequence: TGTGCCAGCAGCTATTCCTATACTAGCGTAGCAGATACGCAGTATTTT.

V usage is TRBV7-2 and J usage is TRBJ2-7, with 11 positions matching TRBD2. V lost 6 bases to trimming and J lost 4 bases; unmatched junction nucleotides: 8. CDR1 SGHTA and CDR2 FQGNSA come from the germline V gene. This CDR3 region has 15 residues. The CDR3 DNA reads TGTGCCAGCAGGTTTAGCGGGGGGGGAAGGTACGAGCAGTACTTC. Amino acid sequence: CASRFSGGGRYEQYF.

Remarks on this clone: The same CDR3 can be traced to other DNA sequences in this sample. The chain carries TRBV10-3 and TRBJ2-3; D unclear. The CDR3 runs to 12 residues. Germline CDR1 ENHRY, CDR2 SYGVKD. The V gene lost 4 bases and the J gene lost 4 bases, with 6 bases spanning the gap. In DNA, the CDR3 is TGTGCCATCAGTGCTTCCCCAGATACGCAGTATTTT. Encoded protein: CAISASPDTQYF.

J is TRBJ1-1 and V is TRBV5-5; TRBD1 is a possible D gene (6 bases). V lost 0 bases and J 4 bases, leaving 7 bases between the germline ends. This CDR3 has 13 residues. Germline CDR1 and CDR2: SGHKS and YYEKEE (reference sequence). The CDR3 region is CASSLEGGTEAFF. The CDR3, as DNA: TGTGCCAGCAGCTTGGAAGGGGGCACTGAAGCTTTCTTT. Supplemented by reference TRBV5-5 and TRBJ1-1, the full variable domain reads DAGVTQSPTHLIKTRGQQVTLRCSPISGHKSVSWYQQVLGQGPQFIFQYYEKEERGRGNFPDRFSARQFPNYSSELNVNALLLGDSALYLCASSLEGGTEAFFGQGTRLTVV.

V is TRBV28 and J is TRBJ2-2; 7 nucleotides match TRBD1. The length of the CDR3 is 17 residues. The V and J ends lost 5 bases and 3 bases, in that order; junction bases with no gene match: 12. In germline, CDR1 is MDHEN, CDR2 SYDVKM. The CDR3 protein is CASSRLTGVSDTGELFF. CDR3 bases: TGTGCCAGCAGTCGCCTAACAGGGGTGTCGGACACCGGGGAGCTGTTTTTT.

The V and J genes are TRBV28 and TRBJ2-1; 9 bases align to TRBD2. The CDR3 runs 13 residues. V lost 7 bases and J lost 6; bases outside the gene matches: 4. The V gene's germline CDR1 is MDHEN and CDR2 SYDVKM. CDR3 amino acids: CASNLAGLNEQFF. The CDR3 DNA reads as TGTGCCAGCAATCTAGCGGGACTCAATGAGCAGTTCTTC.

This chain joins TRBV11-2 and TRBJ1-2; D remains ambiguous. This CDR3 has 13 amino acids. Germline-derived CDR1 and CDR2 are SGHAT and FQNNGV. V lost 5 bases and J lost 3, with 10 bases in between. The CDR3 coding sequence is TGTGCCAGCAGCCCACAGCTCGACTATGGCTACACCTTC. It yields the protein CASSPQLDYGYTF.

This clone appeared once. The gene calls are TRBV19 and TRBJ2-3; no reliable D call. The CDR3 totals 13 residues. V was trimmed by 7 bases and J by 3 bases, leaving 11 bases between them. Germline lookup yields CDR1 LNHDA and CDR2 SQIVND (reference sequence). CDR3 coding DNA: TGTGCCAGTACCACACAAAATACAGATACGCAGTATTTT. Its translation: CASTTQNTDTQYF.